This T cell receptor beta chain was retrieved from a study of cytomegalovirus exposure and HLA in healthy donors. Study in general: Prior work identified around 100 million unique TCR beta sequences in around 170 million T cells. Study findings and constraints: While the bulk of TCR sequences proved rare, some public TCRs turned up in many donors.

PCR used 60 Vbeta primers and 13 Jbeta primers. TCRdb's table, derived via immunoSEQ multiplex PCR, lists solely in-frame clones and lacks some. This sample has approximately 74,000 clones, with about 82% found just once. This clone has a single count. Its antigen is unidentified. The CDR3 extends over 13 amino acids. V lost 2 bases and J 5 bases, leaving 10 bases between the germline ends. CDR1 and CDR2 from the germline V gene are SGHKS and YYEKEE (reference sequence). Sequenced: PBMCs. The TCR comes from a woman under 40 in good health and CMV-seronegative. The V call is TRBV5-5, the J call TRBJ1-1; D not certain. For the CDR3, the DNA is TGTGCCAGCAGCTTTCGGACTGGAACTGAAGCTTTCTTT. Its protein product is CASSFRTGTEAFF.